Shown below are 10 T cell receptor beta chains from a single sample sequenced in a study of control samples from healthy donors and cancer patients (dated by TCRdb to 2019 to 2021). Preparation of the library involved the immunoSEQ multiplex PCR assay. Held by TCRdb, this immuneACCESS table contains in-frame sequences only and omits some clones. Under half of the omission traces to an unresolved V gene where checked; the cause of the rest is unknown. Here the sample has about 150,000 clones; roughly 88% occur a single time. In total, the top ten clones hold approximately 1.6% of the sample. The sample was blood. The receptors were gathered from a man aged 18 to 30 in good health.

The chain joins TRBV12-3 or TRBV12-4 to TRBJ2-2; D gene uncertain. The CDR3 sequence is 12 residues long. Between the trimmed V and J ends, which lost 2 bases and 7 bases, there was a span of 5 bases. The CDR3 region has the DNA TGTGCCAGCAGTTTATCTAGCGGGGAGCTGTTTTTT. Its translation is CASSLSSGELFF.

This chain links TRBV28 with TRBJ1-6; 9 nucleotides align to TRBD1. The junction had 9 bases not matched to a gene; V was cut back by 5 bases and J by 7 bases. Germline-derived CDR1 and CDR2 are MDHEN and SYDVKM. The CDR3 length is 16 residues. This chain's CDR3 is CASSNLTGQGNSPLHF. CDR3 sequence (DNA): TGTGCCAGCAGTAATCTTACGGGACAGGGCAATTCACCCCTCCACTTT.

The chain recombines TRBV27 with TRBJ2-1; TRBD2 matches 9 bases. CDR3 length: 18 amino acids. J lost 4 bases, V lost 2 bases, and 12 bases had no gene match. Per the germline V gene, CDR1 is MNHEY and CDR2 is SMNVEV (reference sequence). The CDR3 bases are TGTGCCAGCAGTTTACCTGTCTTATTAGCGGGGGAATACAATGAGCAGTTCTTC. Protein: CASSLPVLLAGEYNEQFF.

J is TRBJ2-5 and V is TRBV27; D gene uncertain. Germline V gene lookup returns CDR1 MNHEY and CDR2 SMNVEV (reference sequence). This CDR3 has 13 amino acids. Trimming took off 4 bases at V and 5 bases at J, with 11 bases between the two ends. The CDR3 sequence: CASSSVNEETQYF. The CDR3 DNA sequence: TGTGCCAGCAGTTCTGTGAATGAGGAGACCCAGTACTTC.

Turning to this clone: The sample contains more than one DNA sequence encoding this CDR3. This rearrangement joins TRBV30 to TRBJ1-5; D unclear. The germline V gene encodes CDR1 GTSNPN and CDR2 SVGIG (reference sequence). This CDR3 region has 13 residues. V was shortened by 0 bases and J by 4 bases, with 7 bases between the two germline ends. In DNA form, the CDR3 reads TGTGCCTGGAGTGTACGTGGAAATCAGCCCCAGCATTTT. As protein: CAWSVRGNQPQHF.

The gene calls are TRBV13 and TRBJ2-2; D is perhaps TRBD2 (6 bases). The CDR3 covers 17 residues. CDR1 is PRHDT, CDR2 FYEKMQ, per germline (reference sequence). V dropped 0 bases and J dropped 1 base, with 12 bases sitting between them. CDR3 DNA: TGTGCCAGCAGCTTAGGAGGAGGGCAGGGGAACACCGGGGAGCTGTTTTTT. It is translated as CASSLGGGQGNTGELFF.

This sequence joins TRBV9 and TRBJ2-3; 9 nucleotides align to TRBD1. After removal of 4 bases from V and 2 bases from J, the junction contained 5 bases not matched to a gene. Germline V gene lookup returns CDR1 SGDLS and CDR2 YYNGEE. This CDR3 is 15 amino acids long. Written as DNA, the CDR3 is TGTGCCAGCAGCACCGGGACAGGGACCACAGATACGCAGTATTTT. Its protein is CASSTGTGTTDTQYF.

The V and J genes are TRBV6-5 and TRBJ1-1; D is possibly TRBD1 (6 bases). Trimming took off 10 bases at V and 1 base at J, with 16 bases between the two ends. The germline V gene encodes CDR1 MNHEY and CDR2 SVGAGI. The CDR3 is 14 amino acids. The CDR3: CATKGRGANTEAFF. The CDR3 DNA follows: TGTGCCACTAAAGGTCGGGGGGCGAACACTGAAGCTTTCTTT.

V gene TRBV9 combines with J gene TRBJ2-4, with D unclear. V lost 0 bases and J lost 9, with 19 bases in between. Germline values: CDR1 SGDLS, CDR2 YYNGEE. This CDR3 comprises 16 residues. Written as DNA, the CDR3 is TGTGCCAGCAGCGTAGCTCTGTCGGCAGTTGGAAGCATTCAGTACTTC. As protein: CASSVALSAVGSIQYF.

This chain uses TRBV5-4 with TRBJ2-6, with D possibly matching TRBD1 (6 bases). V dropped 5 bases and J dropped 2 bases, with 11 bases sitting between them. Germline CDR1 SGHNT, CDR2 YYREEE (reference sequence). The CDR3 extends over 15 amino acids. DNA for the CDR3: TGTGCCAGCAGTATAGGGGGTCCTGGGGCCAACGTCCTGACTTTC. Its protein is CASSIGGPGANVLTF.